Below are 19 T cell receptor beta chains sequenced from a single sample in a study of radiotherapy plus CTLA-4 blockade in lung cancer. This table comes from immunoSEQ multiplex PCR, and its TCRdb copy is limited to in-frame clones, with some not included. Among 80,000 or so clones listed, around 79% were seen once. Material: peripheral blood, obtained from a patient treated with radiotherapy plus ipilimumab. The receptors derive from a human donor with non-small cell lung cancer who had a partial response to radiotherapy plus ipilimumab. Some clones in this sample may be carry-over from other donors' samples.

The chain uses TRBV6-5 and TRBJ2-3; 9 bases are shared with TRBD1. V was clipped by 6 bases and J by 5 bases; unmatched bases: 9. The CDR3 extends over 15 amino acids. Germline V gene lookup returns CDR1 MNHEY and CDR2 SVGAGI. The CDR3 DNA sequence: TGTGCCAGCAGACCGAACAGGGGGCGGGGAGATACGCAGTATTTT. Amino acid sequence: CASRPNRGRGDTQYF.

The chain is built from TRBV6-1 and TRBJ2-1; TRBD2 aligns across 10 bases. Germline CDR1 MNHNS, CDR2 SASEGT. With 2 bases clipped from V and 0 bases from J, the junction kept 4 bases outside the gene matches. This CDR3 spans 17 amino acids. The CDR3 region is CASSEILAGVSYNEQFF. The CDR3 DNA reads TGTGCCAGCAGTGAAATCCTAGCGGGAGTCTCCTACAATGAGCAGTTCTTC.

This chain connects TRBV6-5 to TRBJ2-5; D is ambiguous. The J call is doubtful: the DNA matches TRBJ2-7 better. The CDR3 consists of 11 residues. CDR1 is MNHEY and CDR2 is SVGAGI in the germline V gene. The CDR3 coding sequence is TGTGCCAGCAGGGGTCTGGGCGAGCAGTACTTC. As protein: CASRGLGEQYF.

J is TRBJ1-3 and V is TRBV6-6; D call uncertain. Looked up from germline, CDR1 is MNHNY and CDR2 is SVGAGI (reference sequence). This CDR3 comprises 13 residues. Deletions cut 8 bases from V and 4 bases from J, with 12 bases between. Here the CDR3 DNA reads TGTGCCAGCGGGAGGGCCCACGGAAACACCATATATTTT. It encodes CASGRAHGNTIYF.

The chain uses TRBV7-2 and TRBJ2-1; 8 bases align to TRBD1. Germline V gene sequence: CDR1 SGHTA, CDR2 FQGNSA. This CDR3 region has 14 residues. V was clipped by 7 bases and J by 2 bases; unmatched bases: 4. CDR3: CASTSDRAYNEQFF. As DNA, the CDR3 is TGTGCCAGCACCTCGGACAGGGCCTACAATGAGCAGTTCTTC.

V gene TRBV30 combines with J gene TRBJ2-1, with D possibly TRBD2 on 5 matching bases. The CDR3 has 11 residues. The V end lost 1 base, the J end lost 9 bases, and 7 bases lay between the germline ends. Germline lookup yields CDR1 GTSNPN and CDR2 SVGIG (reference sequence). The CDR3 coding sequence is TGTGCCTGGAGTGGAGCGGTTGAGCAGTTCTTC. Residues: CAWSGAVEQFF.

The CDR3 reads CASSFGAGADEQFF. CDR3 coding DNA: TGTGCCAGCAGCTTCGGTGCGGGAGCGGATGAGCAGTTCTTC. V is TRBV7-6 and J is TRBJ2-1; 7 nucleotides match TRBD2. With V trimmed by 3 bases and J by 8 bases, 7 bases remained unmatched. Germline CDR1 reads SGHVS; CDR2 reads FNYEAQ. The CDR3 loop spans 14 amino acids.

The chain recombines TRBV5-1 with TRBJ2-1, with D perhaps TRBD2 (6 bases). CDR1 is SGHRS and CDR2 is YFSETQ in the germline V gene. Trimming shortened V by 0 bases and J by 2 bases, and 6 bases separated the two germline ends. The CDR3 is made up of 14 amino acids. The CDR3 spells CASSLGLAYNEQFF. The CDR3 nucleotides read TGCGCCAGCAGCTTGGGACTAGCCTACAATGAGCAGTTCTTC.

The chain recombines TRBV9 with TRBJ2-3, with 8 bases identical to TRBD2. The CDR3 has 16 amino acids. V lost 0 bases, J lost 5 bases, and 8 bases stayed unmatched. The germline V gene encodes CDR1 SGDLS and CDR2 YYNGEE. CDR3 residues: CASSVVPRGGRDTQYF. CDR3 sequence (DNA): TGTGCCAGCAGCGTAGTACCCCGGGGGGGAAGAGATACGCAGTATTTT.

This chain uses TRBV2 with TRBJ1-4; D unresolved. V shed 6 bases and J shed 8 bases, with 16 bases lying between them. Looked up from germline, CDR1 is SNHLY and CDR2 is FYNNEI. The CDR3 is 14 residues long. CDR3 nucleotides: TGTGCCAGCAGCTTCGGGGTTGTTGGGGAAAAACTGTTTTTT. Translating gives CASSFGVVGEKLFF.

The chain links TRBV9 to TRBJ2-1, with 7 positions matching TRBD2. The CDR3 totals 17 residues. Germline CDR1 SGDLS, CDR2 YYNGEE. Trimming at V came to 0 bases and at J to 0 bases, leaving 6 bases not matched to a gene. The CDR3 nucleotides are TGTGCCAGCAGCGTAGCTGGCGGGACTAACTCCTACAATGAGCAGTTCTTC. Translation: CASSVAGGTNSYNEQFF.

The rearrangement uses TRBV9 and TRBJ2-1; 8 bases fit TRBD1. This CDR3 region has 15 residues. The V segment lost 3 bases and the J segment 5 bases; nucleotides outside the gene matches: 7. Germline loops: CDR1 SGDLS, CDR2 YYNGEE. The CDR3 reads CASSERTGPNNEQFF. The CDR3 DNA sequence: TGTGCCAGCAGCGAGAGGACAGGGCCTAACAATGAGCAGTTCTTC.

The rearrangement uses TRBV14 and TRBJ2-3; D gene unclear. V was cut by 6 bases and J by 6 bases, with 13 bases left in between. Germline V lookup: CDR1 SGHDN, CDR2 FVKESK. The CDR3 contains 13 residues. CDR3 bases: TGTGCCAGCAGTCCCTCGTTCGGGGATACGCAGTATTTT. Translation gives CASSPSFGDTQYF.

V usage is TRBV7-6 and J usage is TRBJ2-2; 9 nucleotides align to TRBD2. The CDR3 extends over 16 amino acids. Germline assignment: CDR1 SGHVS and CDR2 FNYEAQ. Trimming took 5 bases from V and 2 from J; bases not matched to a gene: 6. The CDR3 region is CASSRASGKNTGELFF. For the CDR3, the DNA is TGTGCCAGCAGCCGCGCTAGCGGGAAAAACACCGGGGAGCTGTTTTTT. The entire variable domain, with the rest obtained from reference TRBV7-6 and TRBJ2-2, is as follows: GAGVSQSPRYKVTKRGQDVALRCDPISGHVSLYWYRQALGQGPEFLTYFNYEAQQDKSGLPNDRFSAERPEGSISTLTIQRTEQRDSAMYRCASSRASGKNTGELFFGEGSRLTVL.

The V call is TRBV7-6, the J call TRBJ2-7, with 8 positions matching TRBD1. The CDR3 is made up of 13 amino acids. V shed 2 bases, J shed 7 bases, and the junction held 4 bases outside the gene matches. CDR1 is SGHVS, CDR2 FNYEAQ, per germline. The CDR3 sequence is CASSLQGAREQYF. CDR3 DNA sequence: TGTGCCAGCAGCTTACAGGGGGCGCGGGAGCAGTACTTC.

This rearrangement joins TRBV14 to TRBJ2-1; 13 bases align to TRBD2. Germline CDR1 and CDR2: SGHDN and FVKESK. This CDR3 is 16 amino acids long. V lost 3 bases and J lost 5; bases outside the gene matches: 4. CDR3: CASSHLGLAGDNEQFF. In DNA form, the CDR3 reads TGTGCCAGCAGCCATTTAGGACTAGCGGGGGACAATGAGCAGTTCTTC.

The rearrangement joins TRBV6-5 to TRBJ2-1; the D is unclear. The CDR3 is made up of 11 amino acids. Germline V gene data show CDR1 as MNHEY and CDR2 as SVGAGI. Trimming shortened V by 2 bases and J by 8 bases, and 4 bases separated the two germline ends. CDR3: CASSYIDEQFF. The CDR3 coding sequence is TGTGCCAGCAGTTACATCGATGAGCAGTTCTTC.

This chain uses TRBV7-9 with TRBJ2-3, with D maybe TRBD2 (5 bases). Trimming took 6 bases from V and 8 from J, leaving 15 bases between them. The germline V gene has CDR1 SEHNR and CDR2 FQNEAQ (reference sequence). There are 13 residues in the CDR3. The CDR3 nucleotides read TGTGCCAGCAGGGTATCGGGGTATGGTACGCAGTATTTT. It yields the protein CASRVSGYGTQYF.

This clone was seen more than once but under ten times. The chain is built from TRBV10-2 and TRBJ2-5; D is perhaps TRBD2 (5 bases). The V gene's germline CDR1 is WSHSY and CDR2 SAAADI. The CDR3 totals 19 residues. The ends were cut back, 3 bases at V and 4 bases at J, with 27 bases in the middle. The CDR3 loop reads CASSDRFRTSGRHRETQYF. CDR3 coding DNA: TGCGCCAGCAGTGATAGGTTCCGAACCAGCGGACGACATCGAGAGACCCAGTACTTC.